The rows below give T cell receptor beta chains drawn from one sample of a study of CD8 T cells in ankylosing spondylitis. TCRdb re-called the 5' RACE reads through MiXCR, storing one row per CDR3 protein. The table has 40,000 to 50,000 distinct CDR3 sequences, over 3.5% seen once. The sample comprised blood, either unsorted or a sorted T cell fraction (not recorded which). The source is a female donor with ankylosing spondylitis or in good health (not recorded which). Both conserved end residues are part of each CDR3. The D gene is left open where the match is weak. Only some rows state a clone size, as once, few, many or a class for expanded clones.

d_gene,v_gene,j_gene,abundance,CDR3aa,CDR3nt
TRBD2,TRBV9,TRBJ2-5,many,CASSVGDSGGETQYF,TGTGCCAGCAGCGTAGGGGATAGCGGGGGGGAGACCCAGTACTTC
TRBD2,TRBV9,TRBJ2-1,many,CASSVSSGGTRNEQFF,TGTGCCAGCAGCGTAAGTAGCGGGGGCACCCGTAATGAGCAGTTCTTC
TRBD1,TRBV9,TRBJ1-1,many,CASSVGTEMNTEAFF,TGTGCCAGCAGCGTCGGGACAGAAATGAACACTGAAGCTTTCTTT
.,TRBV23-1,TRBJ2-7,many,CASSQEARTRPPYEQYF,TGCGCCAGCAGTCAAGAAGCTAGGACTCGACCTCCCTACGAGCAGTACTTC
.,TRBV9,TRBJ1-1,few,CASSGGGQTNTEAFF,TGTGCCAGCAGCGGGGGGGGACAAACGAACACTGAAGCTTTCTTT
TRBD2,TRBV9,TRBJ2-1,medium-sized,CASSVGRAGGYNEQFF,TGTGCCAGCAGCGTAGGACGAGCGGGGGGGTACAATGAGCAGTTCTTC
.,TRBV9,TRBJ1-1,many,CASSVDPGFTEAFF,TGTGCCAGCAGCGTAGATCCGGGCTTCACTGAAGCTTTCTTT
.,TRBV9,TRBJ2-3,many,CASSVETTSSTDTQYF,TGTGCCAGCAGCGTAGAGACTACGTCGAGCACAGATACGCAGTATTTT
.,TRBV9,TRBJ2-5,.,CASSPHQETQYF,TGTGCCAGCAGTCCCCACCAAGAGACCCAGTACTTC
.,TRBV9,TRBJ2-3,many,CASSEGGASDTQYF,TGTGCCAGCAGCGAAGGGGGGGCGTCAGATACGCAGTATTTT
.,TRBV5-8,TRBJ1-2,many,CASSLEGRMILGYGYTF,TGTGCCAGCAGCTTGGAGGGACGGATGATACTGGGCTATGGCTACACCTTC
.,TRBV9,TRBJ2-5,many,CASSVLSQETQYF,TGTGCCAGCAGCGTACTATCCCAAGAGACCCAGTACTTC
.,TRBV9,TRBJ1-6,medium-sized,CASQRDPSGSPLHF,TGTGCCAGCCAACGGGACCCCTCTGGGTCACCCCTCCACTTT
.,TRBV9,TRBJ1-1,many,CASSQQVMNTEAFF,TGTGCCAGCAGCCAACAAGTTATGAACACTGAAGCTTTCTTT
TRBD1,TRBV9,TRBJ1-1,many,CASSQGGLNTEAFF,TGTGCCAGCAGCCAGGGGGGACTGAACACTGAAGCTTTCTTT
.,TRBV9,TRBJ1-3,many,CASSVEPSGNTIYF,TGTGCCAGCAGCGTAGAACCCTCTGGAAACACCATATATTTT
.,TRBV9,TRBJ2-1,.,CASSPSGGGPFNEQFF,TGTGCCAGCAGCCCCAGTGGGGGGGGCCCCTTCAATGAGCAGTTCTTC
TRBD2,TRBV9,TRBJ2-3,medium-sized,CASSVEPSGGPQDTQYF,TGTGCCAGCAGCGTAGAACCTAGCGGGGGGCCTCAGGATACGCAGTATTTT
.,TRBV9,TRBJ2-5,.,CASSPFLGETQYF,TGTGCCAGCAGCCCTTTCTTGGGAGAGACCCAGTACTTC
TRBD1,TRBV9,TRBJ1-1,many,CASSVQGGGVNTEAFF,TGTGCCAGCAGCGTACAGGGGGGCGGGGTGAACACTGAAGCTTTCTTT
.,TRBV9,TRBJ1-4,.,CASSQTGGYEKLFF,TGTGCCAGCAGCCAGACCGGAGGTTACGAAAAACTGTTTTTT
.,TRBV9,TRBJ1-3,many,CASSVVGDPGNTIYF,TGTGCCAGCAGCGTAGTTGGGGATCCAGGAAACACCATATATTTT
.,TRBV9,TRBJ2-6,many,CASSVGVGVGNSGANVLTF,TGTGCCAGCAGCGTAGGTGTGGGTGTGGGAAACTCTGGGGCCAACGTCCTGACTTTC
.,TRBV9,TRBJ2-7,.,CASSVGGTPSTYEQYF,TGTGCCAGCAGCGTAGGGGGAACACCATCTACCTACGAGCAGTACTTC
.,TRBV9,TRBJ2-3,many,CASSVDPLDAFSTDTQYF,TGTGCCAGCAGCGTAGACCCCCTCGATGCATTTAGCACAGATACGCAGTATTTT
TRBD1,TRBV9,TRBJ2-3,few,CASSVRQGRTDTQYF,TGTGCCAGCAGCGTCCGACAGGGTAGGACAGATACGCAGTATTTT
.,TRBV23-1,TRBJ1-5,many,CASRRVSNQPQHF,TGCGCCAGCCGTAGAGTTAGCAATCAGCCCCAGCATTTT
.,TRBV12-5,TRBJ1-2,many,CASGWQPYGYTF,TGTGCTAGTGGTTGGCAGCCCTATGGCTACACCTTC
.,TRBV9,TRBJ1-2,many,CASRGGGYTF,TGTGCCAGCAGGGGCGGCGGCTACACCTTC
.,TRBV9,TRBJ2-7,many,CASSAARDNYEQYF,TGTGCCAGCAGCGCGGCCCGGGACAATTACGAGCAGTACTTC
TRBD2,TRBV9,TRBJ2-1,.,CASSFSGGDNEQFF,TGTGCCAGCAGCTTTAGCGGGGGGGACAATGAGCAGTTCTTC
TRBD1,TRBV9,TRBJ2-5,many,CASSVGPDRRKETQYF,TGTGCCAGCAGCGTAGGACCGGACAGGAGAAAAGAGACCCAGTACTTC
.,TRBV9,TRBJ1-1,many,CASSVVGGGTEAFF,TGTGCCAGCAGCGTAGTGGGGGGGGGGACTGAAGCTTTCTTT
.,TRBV9,TRBJ2-1,many,CASSRRPEPFNEQFF,TGTGCCAGCAGCCGAAGGCCTGAGCCTTTTAATGAGCAGTTCTTC
.,TRBV9,TRBJ2-7,many,CASSRGTTSYEQYF,TGTGCCAGCAGCCGAGGGACCACATCCTACGAGCAGTACTTC
.,TRBV9,TRBJ2-7,many,CASSPTQTALYEQYF,TGTGCCAGCAGCCCGACCCAGACGGCATTATACGAGCAGTACTTC
TRBD1,TRBV9,TRBJ1-2,many,CASSLITGDPWGYTF,TGTGCCAGCAGCTTAATTACAGGGGACCCGTGGGGCTACACCTTC
TRBD2,TRBV9,TRBJ2-1,many,CASSGLAGGYNEQFF,TGTGCCAGCAGCGGACTAGCGGGGGGCTACAATGAGCAGTTCTTC
.,TRBV9,TRBJ1-5,many,CASSVGPREPQHF,TGTGCCAGCAGCGTCGGACCGAGGGAGCCCCAGCATTTT
TRBD1,TRBV9,TRBJ1-5,many,CASSEGQGFQPQHF,TGTGCCAGCAGCGAGGGACAGGGATTCCAGCCCCAGCATTTT
.,TRBV9,TRBJ1-1,many,CASSGRQAPGTEAFF,TGTGCCAGCAGCGGAAGACAGGCCCCGGGCACTGAAGCTTTCTTT
TRBD1,TRBV9,TRBJ1-2,many,CASSEGTGGLDGYTF,TGTGCCAGCAGCGAGGGGACAGGGGGCTTAGATGGCTACACCTTC
.,TRBV9,TRBJ2-1,.,CASSKGRQYNEQFF,TGTGCCAGCAGCAAGGGCCGACAGTACAATGAGCAGTTCTTC
.,TRBV9,TRBJ2-7,many,CASSRTDSYEQYF,TGTGCCAGCAGCCGTACCGATTCCTACGAGCAGTACTTC
.,TRBV9,TRBJ1-1,many,CASSQTMNTEAFF,TGTGCCAGCAGCCAAACGATGAACACTGAAGCTTTCTTT
.,TRBV9,TRBJ2-1,many,CASSVREGVEQFF,TGTGCCAGCAGCGTACGCGAGGGAGTTGAGCAGTTCTTC
.,TRBV9,TRBJ2-7,.,CASSISVGFTAYEQYF,TGTGCCAGCAGCATTAGCGTGGGGTTTACTGCCTACGAGCAGTACTTC
.,TRBV9,TRBJ2-5,few,CASSVAQQGGETQYF,TGTGCCAGCAGCGTAGCTCAGCAGGGCGGGGAGACCCAGTACTTC
TRBD1,TRBV9,TRBJ1-5,few,CASSVGGQLNQPQHF,TGTGCCAGCAGCGTAGGGGGACAGTTGAATCAGCCCCAGCATTTT
.,TRBV9,TRBJ2-7,many,CASSVPRMPAGVYEQYF,TGTGCCAGCAGCGTACCTAGGATGCCAGCGGGTGTCTACGAGCAGTACTTC
TRBD2,TRBV9,TRBJ2-5,.,CASSVDPSGETQYF,TGTGCCAGCAGCGTAGACCCTAGCGGGGAGACCCAGTACTTC
TRBD2,TRBV9,TRBJ2-3,many,CASSVASGGSLSTDTQYF,TGTGCCAGCAGCGTAGCTAGCGGGGGCTCCCTCAGCACAGATACGCAGTATTTT